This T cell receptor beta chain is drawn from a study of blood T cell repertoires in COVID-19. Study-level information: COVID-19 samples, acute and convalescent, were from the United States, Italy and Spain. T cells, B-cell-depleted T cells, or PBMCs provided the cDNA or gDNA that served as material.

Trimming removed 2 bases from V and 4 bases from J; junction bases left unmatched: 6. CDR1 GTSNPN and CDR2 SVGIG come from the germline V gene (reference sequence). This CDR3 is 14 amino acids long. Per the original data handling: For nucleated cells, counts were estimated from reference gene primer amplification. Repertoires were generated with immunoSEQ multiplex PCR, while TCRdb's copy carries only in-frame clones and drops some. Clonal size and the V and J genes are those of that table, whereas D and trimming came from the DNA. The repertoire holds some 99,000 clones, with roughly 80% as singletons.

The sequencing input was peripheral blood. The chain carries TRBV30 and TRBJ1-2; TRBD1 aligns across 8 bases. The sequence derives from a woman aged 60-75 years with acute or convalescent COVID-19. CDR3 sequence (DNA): TGTGCCTGGAGTCTTGGACAGGGTGCCTATGGCTACACCTTC. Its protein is CAWSLGQGAYGYTF.